The 32 T cell receptor beta chains given below trace back to one sample, sequenced in a study of T cell responses to AZD1222 COVID-19 vaccine. Produced via immunoSEQ multiplex PCR; TCRdb's table is partial and in-frame only. The table shows 100,000 to 150,000 clones, with roughly 93% occurring only once. Sequenced material: peripheral blood, taken 28 days after the second AZD1222 dose. Receptors were obtained from an adult who received the AZD1222 COVID-19 vaccine.

This clone turned up a few times. The gene calls are TRBV5-1 and TRBJ2-5; D may be TRBD1 or TRBD2 (5 bases each). CDR3 size: 13 residues. Looked up from germline, CDR1 is SGHRS and CDR2 is YFSETQ. The V gene lost 3 bases and the J gene lost 4 bases, with 10 bases spanning the gap. This CDR3 reads CASSSGGGETQYF. For the CDR3, the DNA is TGCGCCAGCAGCTCAGGTGGGGGAGAGACCCAGTACTTC.

The rearrangement joins TRBV19 to TRBJ1-5; D might be TRBD1 (6 bases). V lost 4 bases and J 9 bases, leaving 19 bases between the germline ends. Germline V lookup: CDR1 LNHDA, CDR2 SQIVND (reference sequence). The CDR3 has 15 amino acids. As DNA, the CDR3 is TGTGCCAGTAGTAAGGGGGATGTGCCCGGGTCGCCCCAGCATTTT. Translation: CASSKGDVPGSPQHF.

This clone appeared a single time. The V call is TRBV10-3, the J call TRBJ2-2; no reliable D call. Per germline, CDR1 ENHRY and CDR2 SYGVKD. The V end was cut by 9 bases, the J end by 3 bases, with 5 bases between. The CDR3 runs 11 residues. The CDR3 DNA sequence: TGTGCCATGGCGGACACCGGGGAGCTGTTTTTT. Translating it yields CAMADTGELFF.

CDR3 residues: CASSIRSAAGYTF. The CDR3 region has the DNA TGTGCCAGTAGTATTAGGTCCGCCGCTGGCTACACCTTC. This chain joins TRBV19 and TRBJ1-2; D gene uncertain. The germline V gene encodes CDR1 LNHDA and CDR2 SQIVND (reference sequence). V lost 3 bases and J 7 bases, leaving 12 bases between the germline ends. There are 13 residues in the CDR3.

The rearrangement uses TRBV11-2 and TRBJ2-7; tentative D call: TRBD1 (5 bases). Germline CDR1 SGHAT, CDR2 FQNNGV. This CDR3 comprises 15 residues. V shed 2 bases and J shed 1 base, with 12 bases lying between them. The CDR3 region has the DNA TGTGCCAGCAGCTTATGGGGCGTGAGGTCCTACGAGCAGTACTTC. Translating gives CASSLWGVRSYEQYF.

DNA for the CDR3: TGCGCCAGCAGCCCCGGGACCGTACAGGAGCAGTTCTTC. Its protein product is CASSPGTVQEQFF. The gene calls are TRBV4-1 and TRBJ2-1; either TRBD1 or TRBD2 may supply D (5 bases each). V was shortened by 4 bases and J by 10 bases, with 14 bases between the two germline ends. The CDR3 runs to 13 residues. Germline V gene data show CDR1 as MGHRA and CDR2 as YSYEKL.

This clone is a singleton in its sample. The rearrangement joins TRBV28 to TRBJ2-7; 7 bases match TRBD1. CDR3 size: 14 residues. J lost 3 bases, V lost 5 bases, and 7 bases had no gene match. Germline V gene sequence: CDR1 MDHEN, CDR2 SYDVKM. The CDR3: CASSVQGSGYEQYF. The CDR3 DNA reads TGTGCCAGCAGTGTACAGGGGTCGGGCTACGAGCAGTACTTC.

This chain joins TRBV5-8 and TRBJ2-7; possible D gene TRBD1, 6 bases. The ends were cut back, 4 bases at V and 6 bases at J, with 17 bases in the middle. Looked up from germline, CDR1 is SGHTS and CDR2 is YDEGEE. The CDR3 runs to 14 residues. CDR3 residues: CASSLLPGRGEQYF. The CDR3 coding sequence is TGTGCCAGCAGCCTCCTCCCGGGCAGGGGCGAGCAGTACTTC.

The chain couples TRBV7-9 to TRBJ2-5, with TRBD2 identical over 7 bases. This CDR3 comprises 15 residues. V was clipped by 3 bases and J by 5 bases; unmatched bases: 9. Germline CDR1 and CDR2: SEHNR and FQNEAQ (reference sequence). The CDR3 DNA is TGTGCCAGCAGCTTCGGGGGGAGGGGAGTCGAGACCCAGTACTTC. This encodes CASSFGGRGVETQYF. Variable domain in full (rest from reference TRBV7-9 and TRBJ2-5): DTGVSQNPRHKITKRGQNVTFRCDPISEHNRLYWYRQTLGQGPEFLTYFQNEAQLEKSRLLSDRFSAERPKGSFSTLEIQRTEQGDSAMYLCASSFGGRGVETQYFGPGTRLLVL.

This clone was observed a single time. The rearrangement links TRBV7-9 to TRBJ2-3, with TRBD2 identical over 7 bases. V lost 4 bases to trimming and J lost 3 bases; unmatched junction nucleotides: 10. This CDR3 spans 16 amino acids. Germline CDR1 reads SEHNR; CDR2 reads FQNEAQ (reference sequence). CDR3 loop: CASSSRVGGSTDTQYF. The DNA for the CDR3 is TGTGCCAGCAGCTCCCGAGTGGGCGGGAGTACAGATACGCAGTATTTT.

The CDR3 coding sequence is TGTGCCAGCAGTGAAGGGGGGACAGCATTTTACAATGAGCAGTTCTTC. As protein: CASSEGGTAFYNEQFF. The chain combines TRBV6-1 with TRBJ2-1; 7 bases are shared with TRBD1. The CDR3 runs 16 residues. The J segment lost 4 bases and the V segment lost 1 base, leaving 7 bases of the junction unmatched. CDR1 is MNHNS, CDR2 SASEGT, per germline.

The V and J genes are TRBV30 and TRBJ1-3; D uncertain. The CDR3 loop spans 13 amino acids. Trimming left V 7 bases short and J 0 bases short, with 10 bases between. Germline V gene lookup returns CDR1 GTSNPN and CDR2 SVGIG (reference sequence). The CDR3 reads CASTEHSGNTIYF. The DNA for the CDR3 is TGTGCCTCTACAGAGCACTCTGGAAACACCATATATTTT.

V and J are TRBV5-6 and TRBJ1-2, with 7 bases lining up with TRBD1. Germline trimming cut 4 bases from V and 4 bases from J; bases unmatched to any gene: 7. Germline-derived CDR1 and CDR2 are SGHDT and YYEEEE. The CDR3 is 14 amino acids. The CDR3 region is CASSVTGESYGYTF. CDR3 coding DNA: TGTGCCAGCAGCGTCACAGGGGAGAGCTATGGCTACACCTTC.

This rearrangement joins TRBV5-1 to TRBJ2-2; D remains unclear. Trimming shortened V by 0 bases and J by 1 base, and 4 bases separated the two germline ends. Germline V CDR1 and CDR2: SGHRS, YFSETQ. This CDR3 contains 14 residues. CDR3 in amino acids: CASSLDGNTGELFF. CDR3 in DNA: TGCGCCAGCAGCTTGGACGGGAACACCGGGGAGCTGTTTTTT.

The V call is TRBV11-3, the J call TRBJ1-6; 7 bases line up with TRBD1. V was clipped by 3 bases and J by 9 bases; unmatched bases: 23. The CDR3 totals 20 residues. Germline V gene sequence: CDR1 SGHNT, CDR2 YENEEA. The CDR3 region is CASSFPKDERTGTDFSPLHF. The CDR3 nucleotides read TGTGCCAGCAGCTTCCCTAAAGATGAGCGAACCGGGACAGACTTTTCACCCCTCCACTTT.

The chain uses TRBV2 and TRBJ1-4, with D perhaps TRBD1 (5 bases). This CDR3 has 13 residues. CDR1 SNHLY and CDR2 FYNNEI come from the germline V gene. The V end lost 10 bases, the J end lost 7 bases, and 16 bases lay between the germline ends. The CDR3 DNA is TGTGCCACTCTCCCGGGGCAAGGTGAAAAACTGTTTTTT. It translates to CATLPGQGEKLFF.

This chain links TRBV27 with TRBJ1-5, with D perhaps TRBD1 (6 bases). Germline CDR1 is MNHEY and CDR2 is SMNVEV (reference sequence). Trimming stripped 5 bases from V and 10 bases from J, with 18 bases between. CDR3 length equals 14 residues. The CDR3 here is CASSQGTQGGPQHF. CDR3 sequence (DNA): TGTGCCAGCAGTCAAGGGACACAGGGTGGTCCCCAGCATTTT.

In nucleotides, the CDR3 is TGCGCCAGCAGCTCCCGGGACAGGGGCGTAAAGGGCTACACCTTC. Translating it yields CASSSRDRGVKGYTF. The chain links TRBV5-1 to TRBJ1-2; 10 nucleotides match TRBD1. The CDR3 is 15 residues long. Losses at the gene ends were 3 bases for V and 8 bases for J; bases not matched to a gene: 10. Looked up from germline, CDR1 is SGHRS and CDR2 is YFSETQ.

This clone occurred once. The V and J genes are TRBV11-2 and TRBJ1-1; possible D gene TRBD1, 5 bases. The V and J ends lost 4 bases and 5 bases respectively, with 14 bases between them. The CDR3 covers 14 residues. In germline, CDR1 is SGHAT, CDR2 FQNNGV. The CDR3 region has the DNA TGTGCCAGCAGCTGGGATCAGGGCCGAACTGAAGCTTTCTTT. This sequence encodes CASSWDQGRTEAFF.

The chain couples TRBV10-2 to TRBJ2-5; perhaps TRBD2 as D (5 bases). CDR3 size: 15 residues. Germline lookup yields CDR1 WSHSY and CDR2 SAAADI. V was shortened by 9 bases and J by 4 bases, with 21 bases between the two germline ends. The CDR3 sequence: CASSATGRAPETQYF. CDR3 sequence (DNA): TGCGCCAGTTCCGCAACGGGAAGGGCCCCAGAGACCCAGTACTTC.

This chain links TRBV7-2 with TRBJ2-1, with D perhaps TRBD1 (6 bases). V lost 1 base and J 5 bases, leaving 15 bases between the germline ends. The germline V gene has CDR1 SGHTA and CDR2 FQGNSA. CDR3 length: 16 amino acids. The CDR3 DNA is TGTGCCAGCAGCTTAGTGGGGGCAATAACCCACAATGAGCAGTTCTTC. Translating it yields CASSLVGAITHNEQFF. Complete variable domain (other parts from reference TRBV7-2 and TRBJ2-1): GAGVSQSPSNKVTEKGKDVELRCDPISGHTALYWYRQSLGQGLEFLIYFQGNSAPDKSGLPSDRFSAERTGGSVSTLTIQRTQQEDSAVYLCASSLVGAITHNEQFFGPGTRLTVL.

The chain joins TRBV5-1 to TRBJ1-2; maybe TRBD1 (5 bases). The CDR3 contains 13 residues. Deletions cut 2 bases from V and 7 bases from J, with 12 bases between. The germline gives CDR1 SGHRS, CDR2 YFSETQ. CDR3 amino acids: CASSLRTGFGYTF. The CDR3 DNA follows: TGCGCCAGCAGCTTACGAACAGGCTTTGGCTACACCTTC.

CDR3 nucleotides: TGTGCCATCAGTGATAGACAGTCGAGCTCCTACGAGCAGTACTTC. Translation: CAISDRQSSSYEQYF. This chain connects TRBV10-3 to TRBJ2-7; D may be TRBD1 (5 bases). This CDR3 has 15 residues. In germline, CDR1 is ENHRY, CDR2 SYGVKD. Trimming removed 3 bases from V and 0 bases from J, with 12 bases in between.

CDR3 in DNA: TGTGCCAGCAGCTTAGCGGGGGAGAACACTGAAGCTTTCTTT. This translates into CASSLAGENTEAFF. This chain links TRBV7-3 with TRBJ1-1, with a weak D call TRBD1 (5 bases). This CDR3 is built from 14 residues. Germline CDR1 is SGHTA and CDR2 is FQGTGA. V shed 2 bases and J shed 1 base, with 8 bases lying between them.

The chain carries TRBV10-1 and TRBJ1-5; D not resolved. CDR3 length: 12 amino acids. Per germline, CDR1 WNHNN and CDR2 SYGVQD (reference sequence). Trimming took off 11 bases at V and 9 bases at J, with 17 bases between the two ends. The CDR3 DNA follows: TGCGCCCCAGGCCTACCCCTGGGGCCCCAGCATTTT. This encodes CAPGLPLGPQHF.

The chain recombines TRBV7-9 with TRBJ1-1, with D unclear. Germline V CDR1 and CDR2: SEHNR, FQNEAQ (reference sequence). CDR3 length: 14 residues. V shed 5 bases and J shed 1 base, with 11 bases lying between them. The chain's CDR3 is CASSALRANTEAFF. The CDR3 DNA is TGTGCCAGCAGCGCCTTAAGGGCGAACACTGAAGCTTTCTTT.

This clone has just a few counts. The CDR3 protein is CASSSVGANVLTF. In DNA form, the CDR3 reads TGTGCCAGCAGTTCCGTTGGGGCCAACGTCCTGACTTTC. The rearrangement uses TRBV6-5 and TRBJ2-6; the D is unclear. Germline V gives CDR1 MNHEY, CDR2 SVGAGI. Deletions cut 4 bases from V and 3 bases from J, with 4 bases between. The CDR3 sequence is 13 residues long.

CDR3 DNA sequence: TGTGCCAGCTCACCACGTGGTAGCTCCTACGAGCAGTACTTC. This gives the protein CASSPRGSSYEQYF. The chain is built from TRBV18 and TRBJ2-7; D not certain. This CDR3 contains 14 residues. Germline V gene data show CDR1 as KGHSH and CDR2 as LQKENI. Trimming shortened V by 1 base and J by 0 bases, and 7 bases separated the two germline ends.

The chain joins TRBV6-1 to TRBJ2-3, with D unclear. CDR1 and CDR2 (germline): MNHNS, SASEGT. The ends were cut back, 2 bases at V and 2 bases at J, with 11 bases in the middle. CDR3 length: 15 amino acids. CDR3 nucleotide sequence: TGTGCCAGCAGTGAAAGCATAGGTTACACAGATACGCAGTATTTT. This gives the protein CASSESIGYTDTQYF.

The gene calls are TRBV27 and TRBJ1-3; 9 positions agree with TRBD1. The CDR3 totals 14 residues. Germline values: CDR1 MNHEY, CDR2 SMNVEV (reference sequence). The V and J ends lost 4 bases and 7 bases, in that order; junction bases with no gene match: 5. CDR3: CASSYRGQGNTIYF. CDR3 in DNA: TGTGCCAGCAGTTACAGGGGGCAGGGGAACACCATATATTTT.

The chain joins TRBV7-3 to TRBJ2-6; the D gene could be TRBD1 or TRBD2 (5 bases each). Deletions cut 4 bases from V and 4 bases from J, with 20 bases between. Germline V gene lookup returns CDR1 SGHTA and CDR2 FQGTGA. There are 18 residues in the CDR3. Here the CDR3 reads CASSSSRDPARGANVLTF. CDR3 in DNA: TGTGCCAGCAGCTCCTCAAGGGACCCAGCTAGGGGGGCCAACGTCCTGACTTTC.

A few counts support this clone. The CDR3 DNA reads TGTGCCATCAGTGACGTTGGACAGAAGAACACTGAAGCTTTCTTT. Its translation is CAISDVGQKNTEAFF. The V and J genes are TRBV10-3 and TRBJ1-1, with D possibly being TRBD1 (6 bases). V lost 3 bases and J lost 1, with 12 bases in between. The germline gives CDR1 ENHRY, CDR2 SYGVKD. The CDR3 runs 15 residues.